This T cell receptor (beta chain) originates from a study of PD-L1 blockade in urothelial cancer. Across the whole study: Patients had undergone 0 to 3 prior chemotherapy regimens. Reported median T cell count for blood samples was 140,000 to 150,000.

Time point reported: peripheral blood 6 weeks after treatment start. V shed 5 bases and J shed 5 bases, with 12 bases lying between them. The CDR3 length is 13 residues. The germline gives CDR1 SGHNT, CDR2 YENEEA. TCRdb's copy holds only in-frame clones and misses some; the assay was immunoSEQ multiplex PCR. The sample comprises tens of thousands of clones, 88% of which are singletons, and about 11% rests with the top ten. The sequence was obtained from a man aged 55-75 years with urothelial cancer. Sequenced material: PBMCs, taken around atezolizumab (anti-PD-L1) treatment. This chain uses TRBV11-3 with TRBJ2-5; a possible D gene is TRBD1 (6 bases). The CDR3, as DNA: TGTGCCAGCAGCCGACAGGATAAGGAGACCCAGTACTTC. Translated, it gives CASSRQDKETQYF.